Below are 22 T cell receptor delta chains sequenced from a single sample in a study of γδ T cells in repeated Plasmodium falciparum infection (dated by TCRdb to about 2021). For bulk TCR repertoire analysis, Vgamma9/Vdelta2+ and Vdelta2-negative gammadelta T cell populations were isolated by flow sorting from peripheral blood mononuclear cells. Receptor amplification or capture employed multiplex PCR. Sequencing was performed on an Illumina MiSeq. Clones were re-identified by TCRdb from the public reads with CATT, and rows with the same DNA were merged. The sample table shows around 89,000 delta-chain clones, and about 1.5% are seen once. The top ten clones comprise under 9.5% of the sample. Sequences were obtained from gamma-delta T cells from blood. The origin of the receptors is a pool of human donors (malaria-infected and uninfected, not separated).

In regard to this clone: This DNA's translation differs at residue 5 from TCRdb's protein, which comes from a much larger clone; a read error is likely, and the protein shown is translated from the DNA. This chain connects TRDV2 to TRDJ1; D may be TRDD2 (6 bases). The J gene, missing from TCRdb, was assigned here through DNA to germline matching. The CDR3 length is 19 residues. With 3 bases removed from V and 0 bases from J, the gap between germline ends came to 25 bases. Germline V gene data show CDR1 as GEAIGNYY and CDR2 as EKD. The CDR3 region has the DNA TGTGCCTGTGACGCCGTCGCGGTCCTACGTGCGCCCAACACCGATAAACTCATCTTT. Amino acid sequence: CACDAVAVLRAPNTDKLIF.

In regard to this clone: The TCRdb protein, from a much larger clone, departs from this DNA's translation at residue 13, likely by read error; the protein shown derives from the DNA. The CDR3 is CACDTDVPTRTGKTAQLFF. The CDR3 coding sequence is TGTGCCTGTGACACCGACGTCCCAACCCGTACTGGGAAAACAGCACAACTCTTCTTT. The chain is built from TRDV2 and TRDJ2; possibly TRDD3 for D (6 bases). TCRdb is silent on the J gene; assignment here came from matching the DNA to germline. The germline V gene has CDR1 GEAIGNYY and CDR2 EKD. Trimming took off 0 bases at V and 5 bases at J, with 24 bases between the two ends. The CDR3 spans 19 residues.

This clone has a handful of counts. It is likely a read error: a sequence one base away is far more abundant. Other DNA sequences in the sample encode the same CDR3. The chain recombines TRDV2 with TRDJ3; D possibly corresponds to TRDD3 (7 bases). The J gene, left out of TCRdb, was set here by checking the DNA against germline. This CDR3 has 25 amino acids. The germline V gene has CDR1 GEAIGNYY and CDR2 EKD. V lost 0 bases and J lost 0, with 32 bases in between. The CDR3 bases are TGTGCCTGTGACACCTTGATCGGAGGTCCTACTCCCTTGGGGGACACCTCCTGGGACACCCGACAGATGTTTTTC. Its translation is CACDTLIGGPTPLGDTSWDTRQMFF.

The table lists this clone with many counts. This chain uses TRDV1 with TRDJ1, with 11 bases aligning to TRDD3. Trimming at V came to 2 bases and at J to 10 bases, leaving 15 bases not matched to a gene. Germline assignment: CDR1 TSWWSYY and CDR2 QGS. The CDR3 spans 17 residues. The CDR3 protein is CALGEYMILWGIPGLIF. The CDR3 DNA reads as TGTGCTCTTGGGGAATATATGATACTCTGGGGGATACCGGGACTCATCTTT.

This clone has more than one count but fewer than ten. TCRdb's listed protein matches a much larger clone and diverges from this DNA's translation at residue 9, likely through a read error; the protein shown comes from the DNA. The chain joins TRDV2 to TRDJ1; D remains unclear. Trimming left V 1 base short and J 1 base short, with 15 bases between. The CDR3 length is 16 residues. Germline CDR1 reads GEAIGNYY; CDR2 reads EKD. The CDR3: CACDTGEGRTTDKLIF. The CDR3 nucleotides read TGTGCCTGTGACACAGGCGAAGGACGCACCACCGATAAACTCATCTTT.

This clone was detected ten times or more. J is TRDJ1 and V is TRDV1; D may correspond to TRDD2 or TRDD3 (5 bases each). TCRdb leaves out the J gene; it was filled in here by matching the DNA to germline. Per the germline V gene, CDR1 is TSWWSYY and CDR2 is QGS. This CDR3 comprises 15 residues. Trimming removed 5 bases from V and 7 bases from J, with 20 bases in between. In DNA, the CDR3 is TGTGCTCTTGGGTTACCCCTTCGGGGGCCCGGTAAACTCATCTTT. Amino acids: CALGLPLRGPGKLIF.

This clone was seen a few times. A much more abundant neighbour one base away suggests this may be a read error. This CDR3 is also generated by other DNA sequences in the sample. The chain carries TRDV1 and TRDJ1; D not certain. Germline V CDR1 and CDR2: TSWWSYY, QGS. Trimming pared 2 bases from V and 4 bases from J, leaving 14 bases between. The length of the CDR3 is 15 residues. CDR3 sequence reads: CALGEFISLGDKLIF. In nucleotides, the CDR3 is TGTGCTCTTGGGGAATTCATCAGTCTAGGCGATAAACTCATCTTT.

This clone was counted only a few times. The TCRdb record carries a much larger clone's protein, which differs from this DNA's translation at residue 8; a read error is the likely cause, and the protein listed here is the DNA translation. The CDR3 DNA follows: TGTGCTCTTGGAGCCGGAGGAACCCCGTGGATACTCCGAACCGATAAACTCATCTTT. Its translation is CALGAGGTPWILRTDKLIF. The J gene is TRDJ1, the V gene TRDV1, with D perhaps matching TRDD3 (6 bases). Assignment of the J gene here rests on matching the DNA to germline, because TCRdb gives none. Trimming took 6 bases from V and 2 from J, leaving 28 bases between them. Germline V gene data show CDR1 as TSWWSYY and CDR2 as QGS. The CDR3 has 19 amino acids.

This clone counts as medium-sized (0.01 to 0.1%). Different DNA sequences within this sample yield the same CDR3. The chain combines TRDV1 with TRDJ1, with a weak D call TRDD3 (5 bases). The CDR3 covers 22 residues. From germline, CDR1 is TSWWSYY and CDR2 QGS. Between the trimmed V and J ends, which lost 3 bases and 0 bases, there was a span of 32 bases. CDR3 bases: TGTGCTCTTGGGGAGGGATTTTCTACGAGTAGAGGGACCGTACCGTACACCGATAAACTCATCTTT. Protein: CALGEGFSTSRGTVPYTDKLIF.

This clone was recorded many times. Different DNA sequences within this sample yield the same CDR3. The DNA of the CDR3 is TGTGCTCTTGGGGAATGCGGGGGAGACACCGATAAACTCATCTTT. Translating gives CALGECGGDTDKLIF. The chain recombines TRDV1 with TRDJ1; D may be TRDD3 (6 bases). The CDR3 has 15 amino acids. Trimming pared 2 bases from V and 0 bases from J, leaving 10 bases between. Germline V gene lookup returns CDR1 TSWWSYY and CDR2 QGS.

Concerning this clone: A far larger clone is off by one base, so a read error is likely. The chain joins TRDV1 to TRDJ2; TRDD3 aligns across 8 bases. TCRdb records no J gene; here it was assigned by comparing the DNA to germline. Germline values: CDR1 TSWWSYY, CDR2 QGS. The CDR3 is 21 residues long. V trimming: 3 bases; J trimming: 2 bases; junction bases outside the gene matches: 20. CDR3 sequence reads: CALGDPFPYWGLKALTAQLFF. CDR3 bases: TGTGCTCTTGGGGACCCCTTCCCCTACTGGGGGTTAAAAGCCTTGACAGCACAACTCTTCTTT.

This clone was found many times. The mismatch at residue 8 between this DNA's translation and the TCRdb protein of a much larger clone likely reflects a read error; the protein shown is translated from the DNA. The chain uses TRDV2 and TRDJ2; 13 bases fit TRDD3. Trimming removed 3 bases from V and 5 bases from J; junction bases left unmatched: 17. The CDR3 is 20 amino acids. Germline V gene sequence: CDR1 GEAIGNYY, CDR2 EKD. CDR3 sequence reads: CACDPVYSSTGGYGTAQLFF. CDR3 in DNA: TGTGCCTGTGACCCTGTATATTCCAGTACTGGGGGATACGGCACAGCACAACTCTTCTTT.

This clone was seen only a few times. The TCRdb record carries a much larger clone's protein, which differs from this DNA's translation at residue 15; a read error is the likely cause, and the protein listed here is the DNA translation. The CDR3 spells CALGELVSVVLGDTHKLIF. Written as DNA, the CDR3 is TGTGCTCTTGGGGAACTAGTATCCGTTGTACTGGGGGACACCCATAAACTCATCTTT. The chain uses TRDV1 and TRDJ1; 9 nucleotides line up with TRDD3. CDR3 length: 19 residues. Per germline, CDR1 TSWWSYY and CDR2 QGS.

This clone was seen more than once but under ten times. A much larger clone sits a single nucleotide away, making a read error possible. The chain is built from TRDV1 and TRDJ1; D possibly corresponds to TRDD2 (8 bases). V was cut by 5 bases and J by 4 bases, with 32 bases left in between. The CDR3 is 20 residues long. The germline CDR1 and CDR2 sequences are TSWWSYY and QGS. In nucleotides, the CDR3 is TGTGCTCTTGGGAACCCGGCTTCCTACGTACAGGGGGATTCTTTCGATAAACTCATCTTT. Protein: CALGNPASYVQGDSFDKLIF.

Of note for this clone: The translation of this DNA and the TCRdb protein of a much larger clone differ at residue 13, probably owing to a read error; the protein shown here is translated from the DNA. V is TRDV1 and J is TRDJ1; possible D gene TRDD3, 6 bases. Germline V gene data show CDR1 as TSWWSYY and CDR2 as QGS. V gave up 2 bases and J gave up 4 bases, with 35 bases separating them. The CDR3 is made up of 22 amino acids. The CDR3 sequence: CALGESLWDRLGGTTKGDKLIF. CDR3 DNA: TGTGCTCTTGGGGAAAGTCTTTGGGATCGATTGGGGGGTACCACAAAGGGCGATAAACTCATCTTT.

Many counts were recorded for this clone. A far larger clone lies a single base away; this is likely a read error. The same CDR3 also results from other DNA sequences found in this sample. The V gene is given as TRDV2, and no J gene call is available; the DNA was not used to check the table's D call, TRDD3. The CDR3 consists of 18 residues. The V gene's germline CDR1 is GEAIGNYY and CDR2 EKD. The CDR3 loop reads CACDPLTGGSPDTDKLIF. CDR3 nucleotides: TGTGCCTGTGACCCCCTTACTGGGGGATCCCCCGACACCGATAAGCTCATCTTT.

As to this clone: The protein given by TCRdb reflects a much larger clone and differs at residue 16 from this DNA's translation, likely from a read error; the protein shown is the DNA's translation. V is TRDV2 and J is TRDJ1, with TRDD3 as a possible D gene (5 bases). The J gene is not listed in TCRdb, so it was assigned here from a DNA match to germline. CDR1 and CDR2 (germline): GEAIGNYY, EKD. This CDR3 comprises 19 residues. The DNA of the CDR3 is TGTGCCTGTGACTTAGTCACTGGAAGAGGGGTTTTGTATGCCGATAGACTCATCTTT. Translated, it gives CACDLVTGRGVLYADRLIF.

This clone was seen more than once but under ten times. TCRdb shows a much larger clone's protein in place of this DNA's translation, and the two differ at residue 11, likely through a read error; the protein shown is translated from the DNA. The chain has TRAV38-2/DV8 and TRDJ1; weak D call: TRDD3 (6 bases). The length of the CDR3 is 21 residues. Between the trimmed V and J ends, which lost 2 bases and 0 bases, there was a span of 29 bases. Germline CDR1 and CDR2: TSESDYY and QEAYKQQN. CDR3 nucleotide sequence: TGTGCTTATAGGAGTGACGGCCTTTTCCCTGGCTGGGGCCCGTACACCGATAAACTCATCTTT. Translating it yields CAYRSDGLFPGWGPYTDKLIF.

This clone has more than one count but fewer than ten. The CDR3: CALGKRYGYADKLIF. For the CDR3, the DNA is TGTGCTCTTGGGAAAAGGTATGGATACGCCGATAAACTCATCTTT. The gene calls are TRDV1 and TRDJ1; 7 positions match TRDD3. TCRdb leaves out the J gene; it was filled in here by matching the DNA to germline. V was clipped by 5 bases and J by 3 bases; unmatched bases: 9. This CDR3 has 15 amino acids. Germline V gene lookup returns CDR1 TSWWSYY and CDR2 QGS.

The table lists this clone with many counts. The TCRdb record carries a much larger clone's protein, which differs from this DNA's translation at residue 10; a read error is the likely cause, and the protein listed here is the DNA translation. V is TRDV1 and J is TRDJ1, with a tentative D call TRDD2 (6 bases). TCRdb offers no J gene call, so here the DNA was matched to germline to obtain one. V lost 3 bases to trimming and J lost 5 bases, with 28 bases between them. Germline loops: CDR1 TSWWSYY, CDR2 QGS. The CDR3 runs to 19 residues. CDR3 nucleotides: TGTGCTCTTGGGGAGCCTTTTTTGACTACTCCTACTCTAGGAGATAAACTCATCTTT. It specifies CALGEPFLTTPTLGDKLIF.

Remarks on this clone: This sequence is one base from a far larger clone and is likely a read error. At the DNA level, this CDR3 is encoded by other sequences in the same sample as well. The V gene call is TRDV1, and the J gene call is absent; TRDD3, the table's D call, lacks a check against the DNA. The CDR3 is 22 residues long. Germline V gene sequence: CDR1 TSWWSYY, CDR2 QGS. The DNA of the CDR3 is TGTGCTCTTGGGGGACCGGGTCGGCCTTCCTACGCTCCTACTGGGGGATACGCGGGCCTTATCTTT. It encodes CALGGPGRPSYAPTGGYAGLIF.

Turning to this clone: The protein TCRdb gives is from a much larger clone and does not agree with this DNA's translation at residue 8, likely a read error; the protein shown here comes from the DNA. This chain uses TRDV1 with TRDJ1; TRDD2 is a possible D gene (6 bases). The J gene comes from matching the DNA to germline here; TCRdb lacks it. V was pared by 1 base and J by 3 bases, with 36 bases between. The CDR3 loop spans 23 amino acids. In germline, CDR1 is TSWWSYY, CDR2 QGS. The CDR3 nucleotides read TGTGCTCTTGGGGAACCCTTCCCATCCCGGGGAGATGACATTACATCGGGCGCCGATAAACTCATCTTT. Translating gives CALGEPFPSRGDDITSGADKLIF.